Sequencing of this T cell receptor beta chain was carried out in a study of T-cell reconstitution after alpha-beta-depleted transplantation in children. Whole-study findings and limits: The origin of high day-60 TCRbeta diversity in some patients lay in surviving recipient T cells and thymic progenitors.

Library preparation (for TCRbeta) was performed with unique molecular identifiers. TCRdb reprocessed the PCR reads via MiXCR and lists one record per CDR3 protein. The sample carries a few hundred thousand distinct CDR3 sequences, roughly a quarter recorded once. This CDR3 is built from 15 residues. Germline V gene sequence: CDR1 GTSNPN, CDR2 SVGIG (reference sequence). Trimming at V came to 0 bases and at J to 6 bases, leaving 7 bases not matched to a gene. A note on this clonotype: Antigen unknown.

Specimen: PBMCs, collected before TCRalphabeta/CD19-depleted stem cell transplant. The receptor's source is a boy under three years old with Wiskott-Aldrich syndrome, due to receive a stem cell transplant. The J gene is TRBJ2-4, the V gene TRBV30, with 8 nucleotides matching TRBD2. The CDR3 loop reads CAWSVIARGGNIQYF. The CDR3 region has the DNA TGTGCCTGGAGTGTAATTGCTCGGGGGGGAAACATTCAGTACTTC.